This T cell receptor (beta chain) was identified during a study of technical replicates of blood from several donors. The CDR3 loop spans 14 amino acids. With V trimmed by 3 bases and J by 5 bases, 2 bases remained unmatched. CDR1 is LNHDA, CDR2 SQIVND, per germline (reference sequence). The data were produced by immunoSEQ multiplex PCR, yet TCRdb's version contains in-frame clones alone and is incomplete. The sample has 14,000 or so clones, roughly 84% seen once. The sample was PBMCs. This sequence originates from a human donor in good health. The genes are TRBV19 and TRBJ1-4; 8 bases match TRBD1. The CDR3 DNA sequence: TGTGCCAGTAGTATGGGGACAGGAAATGAAAAACTGTTTTTT. Amino acid sequence: CASSMGTGNEKLFF.